Listed here is a single T cell receptor (beta chain). The protocol was immunoSEQ multiplex PCR, while the TCRdb copy is restricted to in-frame clones and leaves out a portion. Of under 250,000 clones listed, around four fifths are singletons. The data originate from a study of blood T cell repertoires in COVID-19. Study details: Some COVID-19 samples were acute and others convalescent; all came from the United States, Italy and Spain. T cells, B-cell-depleted T cells, or PBMCs supplied cDNA or gDNA.

Germline V CDR1 and CDR2: KGHSY, FQNENV. Trimming left V 5 bases short and J 2 bases short, with 28 bases between. CDR3 length: 20 residues. The rearrangement uses TRBV16 and TRBJ1-3, with a possible D match to TRBD1 (6 bases). The sample taken for sequencing was peripheral blood. This receptor was obtained from a woman in her sixties with active or convalescent COVID-19. CDR3 in amino acids: CASSERPGHSGTFPGNTIYF. The CDR3 DNA reads TGTGCCAGCAGCGAGCGTCCGGGACACTCAGGAACCTTCCCTGGAAACACCATATATTTT.